This TCR beta chain was retrieved from a study of T cells in Graves' hyperthyroidism and ophthalmopathy (dated by TCRdb to about 2019). About the full investigation: Peripheral blood samples were taken at initial diagnosis, before any treatment was given. To identify TCR V-J signatures that set the groups apart, the researchers used a discovery cohort of 100 patients, made up of 40 to 45 with Graves' ophthalmopathy and 57 with stable Graves' hyperthyroidism. Whether ophthalmopathy could be predicted prospectively was tested in an independent validation cohort made up of roughly 20 hyperthyroidism patients plus 17 patients who later progressed to ophthalmopathy. The approximately 100 discovery patients were randomly divided into training and test sets at a 7:3 ratio. In addition, the study compared T-cell repertoires in thyroid tissue and in blood from several Graves' hyperthyroidism patients. After blood sampling, hyperthyroidism patients were treated with methimazole at a starting dose of 30 mg daily, and ophthalmopathy patients were treated with high-dose intravenous methylprednisolone. The paper describes TCR Vbeta CDR3 sequencing of more than 120 peripheral blood samples, made up of 40 to 45 ophthalmopathy patients, approximately 76 hyperthyroidism patients and about 17 progressor patients. The full study reports these points: A 13 V-J signature model separated ophthalmopathy from stable hyperthyroidism, with roughly 88% sensitivity and about 81% specificity in cross-validation and 80%/75% in testing. No statistical method was used to fix the sample size in advance, and group allocation was not hidden from the investigators. In validation, the model predicted progression to ophthalmopathy with 55% to 71% sensitivity and roughly 72% specificity, a median of roughly seven months before onset. Most expanded thyroid clonotypes (frequency above 0.001) were also detected in blood, suggesting blood repertoires may reflect thyroid immune responses.

This clonotype was counted at least ten times. What antigen it recognizes has not been identified. Base qualities are not provided; no much larger clone lies one nucleotide away. The germline ends are 18 bases apart after V is trimmed by 5 bases and J by 5 bases. Reading from cysteine to phenylalanine, the CDR3 counts 15 amino acids. The entry retains the CDR3 DNA only, 45 bases that are in frame from base 1. For CDR1 and CDR2, the germline V gene lists SGHAT and FQNNGV. In the ophthalmopathy patients, disease was moderately to severely active, with a Clinical Activity Score of 3 or more, a NOSPECS grade of 4 or more, and a duration of less than 3 months. Exclusion was applied to patients with uncontrolled infections, other autoimmune diseases, pregnancy or lactation. Clinical symptoms, serum thyroxine and TRAb, thyroid ultrasound, and orbital computed tomography formed the basis for the diagnoses. PBMCs were isolated from more than 9 ml of fresh peripheral blood by Ficoll-Paque density gradient centrifugation. Total RNA was extracted with Trizol reagent, and quality was checked on an Agilent 2100 Bioanalyzer.

The TCR beta CDR3 regions were amplified from the RNA transcripts. A first-round RT-PCR of the TCR CDR3 used the HTBI primer set with the Qiagen OneStep RT-PCR kit. Libraries were constructed in a second round of multiplex PCR, after which size selection and purification were carried out. The libraries were sequenced on an Illumina HiSeq2000 using paired-end 100 bp reads. The authors' pipeline ran thus. SOAPnuke was used to process the raw data, removing reads that contained adapters or uncalled bases, had a mean Phred below 15, or lacked an exact match to the constant primer or identifier. High-quality paired reads were merged using COPE v1.2.5, and each unique nucleotide sequence was defined as a clonotype. MiTCR v1.1 was used to align clonotypes to the IMGT TRBV, TRBD and TRBJ reference segments. The analysis included only V-J combinations with a frequency above 0.0001, which together covered roughly 99% of the repertoires. The TCS score was defined as the ratio of F50 (clonal expansion) to E x V (chaos), calculated using BLOSUM62-based TCRdist between CDR3 peptides within each V-J. Welch's t-statistics and random forest reduced roughly 540 V-J features to roughly 13, which were used in a naive Bayes classifier (R e1071). Using fastp trimming at Q25 and MiXCR clonotype assembly, TCRdb reanalyzed the public sequencing data and kept in-frame beta chains. Each entry is one CDR3 protein sequence, shown with its most common DNA and genes. TCRdb assigned the V and J calls; the authors' analysis was not used. The sample table shows fewer than 750,000 distinct CDR3 sequences, and roughly 15% are seen once. The ten largest make up around 12% of the sample.

Sequencing used blood. Recombination connected TRBV11-2 to TRBJ2-5; TRBD1 is a weak D gene call, 5 bases matching. The clonotype originates from a woman between 50 and 59 years old with Graves' ophthalmopathy. CDR3 sequence: CASSTGVGAGETQYF. The DNA is TGTGCCAGCAGCACAGGAGTAGGGGCTGGGGAGACCCAGTACTTC.